Sequencing of this T cell receptor beta chain was carried out in a study of spatial heterogeneity in lung cancer. Across the whole study: The average appearance count of each unique TCR and UMI combination in raw reads was more than 9.5.

Stated time point: sample taken at primary tumor resection. The authors sequenced whole RNA from tumor, nontumor lung or frozen PBMC without sorting. Samples were obtained from around 72 donors, all untreated early-stage non-small cell lung cancer patients. The CDR3 has 15 residues. Germline CDR1 reads LGHNA; CDR2 reads YNFKEQ. Trimming removed 3 bases from V and 4 bases from J; junction bases left unmatched: 7. This clonotype came up many times. Its antigen is unidentified. Every TCR cDNA molecule bore a unique molecular identifier. TCRdb re-called the 5' RACE reads through MiXCR, storing one row per CDR3 protein. The data show 95,000 or so distinct CDR3 sequences, approximately 8.9% seen once. Study outcomes and limitations: At tumor resection, ubiquitous expanded TCRs were detected in blood more often than later.

Here the sequenced sample was PBMCs, taken at surgery. This receptor was taken from a male donor with early-stage non-small cell lung cancer. V is TRBV4-2 and J is TRBJ1-1; TRBD1 matches at 8 bases. CDR3 in amino acids: CASSHETGVATEAFF. For the CDR3, the DNA is TGTGCCAGCAGCCATGAGACAGGGGTGGCCACTGAAGCTTTCTTT.